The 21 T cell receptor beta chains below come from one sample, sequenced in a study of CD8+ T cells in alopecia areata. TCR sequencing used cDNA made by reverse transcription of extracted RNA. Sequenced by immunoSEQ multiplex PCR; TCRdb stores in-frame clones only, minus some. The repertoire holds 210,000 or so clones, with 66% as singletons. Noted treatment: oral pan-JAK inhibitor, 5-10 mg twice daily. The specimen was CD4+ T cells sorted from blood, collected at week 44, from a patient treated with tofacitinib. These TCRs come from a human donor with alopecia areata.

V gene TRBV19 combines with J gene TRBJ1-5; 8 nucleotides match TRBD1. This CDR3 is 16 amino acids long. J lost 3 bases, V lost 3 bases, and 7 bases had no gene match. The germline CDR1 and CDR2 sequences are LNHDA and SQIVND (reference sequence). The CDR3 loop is CASSMGAGGPNQPQHF. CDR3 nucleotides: TGTGCCAGTAGTATGGGGGCAGGGGGCCCCAATCAGCCCCAGCATTTT.

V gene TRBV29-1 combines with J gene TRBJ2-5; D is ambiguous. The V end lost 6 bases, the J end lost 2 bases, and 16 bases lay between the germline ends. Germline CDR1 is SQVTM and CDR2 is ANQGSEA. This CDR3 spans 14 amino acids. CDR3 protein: CSVGKRTAQETQYF. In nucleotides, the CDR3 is TGCAGCGTCGGTAAGAGGACGGCACAAGAGACCCAGTACTTC.

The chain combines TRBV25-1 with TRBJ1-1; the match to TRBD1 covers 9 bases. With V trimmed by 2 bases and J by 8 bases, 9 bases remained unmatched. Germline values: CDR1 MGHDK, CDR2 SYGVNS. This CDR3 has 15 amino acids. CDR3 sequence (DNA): TGTGCCAGCAGTGAAGGGGGACAGGGCCCCACCGAAGCTTTCTTT. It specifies CASSEGGQGPTEAFF.

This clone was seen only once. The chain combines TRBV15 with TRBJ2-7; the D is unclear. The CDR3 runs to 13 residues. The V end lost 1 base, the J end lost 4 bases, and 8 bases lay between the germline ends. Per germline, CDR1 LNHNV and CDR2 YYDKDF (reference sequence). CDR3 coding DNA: TGTGCCACCAGCAGAGCGCACGGGTACGAGCAGTACTTC. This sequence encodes CATSRAHGYEQYF.

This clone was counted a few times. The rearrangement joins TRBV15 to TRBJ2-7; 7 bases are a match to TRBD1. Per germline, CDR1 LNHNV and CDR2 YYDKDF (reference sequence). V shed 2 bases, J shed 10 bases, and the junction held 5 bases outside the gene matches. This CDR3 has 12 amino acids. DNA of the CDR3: TGTGCCACCAGCAGACCGACAGGGAATCAGTACTTC. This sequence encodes CATSRPTGNQYF.

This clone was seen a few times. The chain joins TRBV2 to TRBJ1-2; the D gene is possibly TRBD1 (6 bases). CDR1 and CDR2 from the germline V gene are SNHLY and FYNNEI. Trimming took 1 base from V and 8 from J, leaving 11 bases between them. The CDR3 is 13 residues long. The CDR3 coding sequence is TGTGCCAGCAGTGAAGACCCCGGGGGCGGCTACACCTTC. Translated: CASSEDPGGGYTF.

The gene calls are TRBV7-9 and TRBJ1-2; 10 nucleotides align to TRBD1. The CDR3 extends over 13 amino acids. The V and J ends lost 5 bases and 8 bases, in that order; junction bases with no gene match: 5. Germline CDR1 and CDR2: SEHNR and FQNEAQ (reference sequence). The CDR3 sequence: CASSIGTGVGYTF. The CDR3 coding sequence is TGTGCCAGCAGCATCGGGACAGGGGTAGGCTACACCTTC.

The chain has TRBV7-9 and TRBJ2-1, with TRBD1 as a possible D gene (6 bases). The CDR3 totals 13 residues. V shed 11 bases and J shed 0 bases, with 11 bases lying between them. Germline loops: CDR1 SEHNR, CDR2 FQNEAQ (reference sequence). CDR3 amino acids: CAGTGSSYNEQFF. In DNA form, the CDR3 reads TGTGCCGGCACAGGGAGCTCCTACAATGAGCAGTTCTTC.

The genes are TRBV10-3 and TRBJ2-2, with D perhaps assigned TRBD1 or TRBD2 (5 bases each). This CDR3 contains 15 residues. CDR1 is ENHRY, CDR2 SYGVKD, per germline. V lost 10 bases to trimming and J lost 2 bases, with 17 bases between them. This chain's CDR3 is CASTPGRRNTGELFF. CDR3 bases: TGTGCCAGCACCCCGGGACGGCGAAACACCGGGGAGCTGTTTTTT.

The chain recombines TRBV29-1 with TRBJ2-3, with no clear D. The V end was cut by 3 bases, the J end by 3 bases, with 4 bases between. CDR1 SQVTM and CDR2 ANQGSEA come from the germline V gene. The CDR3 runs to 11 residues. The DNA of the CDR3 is TGCAGCGTTGATACAACAGATACGCAGTATTTT. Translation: CSVDTTDTQYF.

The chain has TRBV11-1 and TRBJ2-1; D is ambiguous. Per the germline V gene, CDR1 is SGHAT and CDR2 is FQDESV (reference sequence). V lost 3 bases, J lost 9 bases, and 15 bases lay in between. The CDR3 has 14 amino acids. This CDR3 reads CASSFQRDSGEQFF. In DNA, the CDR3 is TGTGCCAGCAGCTTTCAACGTGACTCTGGTGAGCAGTTCTTC.

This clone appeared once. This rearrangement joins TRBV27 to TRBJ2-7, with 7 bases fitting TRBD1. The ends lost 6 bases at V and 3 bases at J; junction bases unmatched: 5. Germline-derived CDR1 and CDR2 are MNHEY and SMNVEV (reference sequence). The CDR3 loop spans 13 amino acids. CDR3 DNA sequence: TGTGCCAGCAGCCACAGGGGAAACTACGAGCAGTACTTC. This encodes CASSHRGNYEQYF.

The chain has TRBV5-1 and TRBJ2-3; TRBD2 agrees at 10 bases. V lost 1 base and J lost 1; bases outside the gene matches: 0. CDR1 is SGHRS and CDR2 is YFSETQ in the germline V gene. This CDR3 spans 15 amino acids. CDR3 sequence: CASSLLAGGTDTQYF. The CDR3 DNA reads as TGCGCCAGCAGCTTGCTAGCGGGGGGCACAGATACGCAGTATTTT.

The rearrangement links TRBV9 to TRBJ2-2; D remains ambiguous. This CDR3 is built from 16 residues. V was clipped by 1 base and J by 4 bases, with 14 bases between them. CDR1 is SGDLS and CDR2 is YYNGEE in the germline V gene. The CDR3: CASSVRAGMSTGELFF. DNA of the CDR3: TGTGCCAGCAGCGTAAGGGCAGGAATGAGCACCGGGGAGCTGTTTTTT.

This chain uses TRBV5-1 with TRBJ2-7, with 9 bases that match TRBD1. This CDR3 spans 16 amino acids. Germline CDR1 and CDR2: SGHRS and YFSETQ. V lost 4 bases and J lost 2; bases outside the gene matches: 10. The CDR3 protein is CASSPATGGKTYEQYF. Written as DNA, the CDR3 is TGCGCCAGCAGCCCTGCCACAGGGGGCAAAACCTACGAGCAGTACTTC.

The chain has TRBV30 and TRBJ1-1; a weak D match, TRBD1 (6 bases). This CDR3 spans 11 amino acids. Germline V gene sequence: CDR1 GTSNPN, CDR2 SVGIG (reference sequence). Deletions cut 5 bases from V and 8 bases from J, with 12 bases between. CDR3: CAWGPGQEAFF. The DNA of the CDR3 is TGTGCCTGGGGGCCGGGACAAGAAGCTTTCTTT.

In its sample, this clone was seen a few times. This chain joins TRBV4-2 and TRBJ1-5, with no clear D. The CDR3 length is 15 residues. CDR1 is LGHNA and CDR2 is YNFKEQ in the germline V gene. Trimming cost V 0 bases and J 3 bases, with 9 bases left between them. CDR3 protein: CASSQDGQANQPQHF. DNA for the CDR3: TGTGCCAGCAGCCAAGACGGCCAGGCCAATCAGCCCCAGCATTTT.

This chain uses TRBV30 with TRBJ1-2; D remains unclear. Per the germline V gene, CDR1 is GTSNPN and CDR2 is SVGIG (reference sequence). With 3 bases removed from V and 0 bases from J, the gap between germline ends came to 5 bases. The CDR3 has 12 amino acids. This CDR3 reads CAWRPANYGYTF. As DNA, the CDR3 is TGTGCCTGGAGACCTGCTAACTATGGCTACACCTTC.

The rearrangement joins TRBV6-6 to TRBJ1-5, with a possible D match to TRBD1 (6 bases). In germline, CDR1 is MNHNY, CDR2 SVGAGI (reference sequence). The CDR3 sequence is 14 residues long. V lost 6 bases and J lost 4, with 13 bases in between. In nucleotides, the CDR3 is TGTGCCAGCAGAGATCTTCAGGGGAATCAGCCCCAGCATTTT. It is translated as CASRDLQGNQPQHF.

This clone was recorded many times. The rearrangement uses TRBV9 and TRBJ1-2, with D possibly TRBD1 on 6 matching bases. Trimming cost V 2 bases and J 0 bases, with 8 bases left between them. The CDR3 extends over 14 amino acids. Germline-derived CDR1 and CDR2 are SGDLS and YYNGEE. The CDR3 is CASSVDSSNYGYTF. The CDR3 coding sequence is TGTGCCAGCAGCGTGGACAGCTCTAACTATGGCTACACCTTC.

The CDR3 DNA reads as TGTGCCAGCAGCTTAGTGGAACTAGCGGGGGGGCCTGGTGAGCAGTTCTTC. Protein sequence: CASSLVELAGGPGEQFF. The V call is TRBV7-2, the J call TRBJ2-1; TRBD2 agrees at 13 bases. Germline trimming cut 1 base from V and 9 bases from J; bases unmatched to any gene: 9. Germline values: CDR1 SGHTA, CDR2 FQGNSA. This CDR3 comprises 17 residues.